The T cell receptor (beta chain) under discussion was sequenced for a study of T cell responses to AZD1222 COVID-19 vaccine. Sequencing was performed with immunoSEQ multiplex PCR; in TCRdb, only in-frame clones are kept and a portion is missing. The table lists some 170,000 clones, about 90% of them singletons. The J segment lost 1 base and the V segment lost 8 bases, leaving 7 bases of the junction unmatched. The CDR3 consists of 15 residues. The V gene's germline CDR1 is KGHSH and CDR2 LQKENI. In regard to this clone: Its specificity is unknown.

Whole-study findings and limits: Close to half of all spike-specific TCRs reportedly target regions of the variants that are unmutated.

The TCR sequence derives from an adult who received the AZD1222 COVID-19 vaccine. The chain joins TRBV18 to TRBJ2-3, with TRBD1 matching over 9 bases. This material consisted of peripheral blood, taken 28 days after the second AZD1222 dose. The CDR3 is CASRTGAGGTDTQYF. The CDR3 DNA reads TGTGCCAGCCGGACAGGGGCCGGGGGCACAGATACGCAGTATTTT.